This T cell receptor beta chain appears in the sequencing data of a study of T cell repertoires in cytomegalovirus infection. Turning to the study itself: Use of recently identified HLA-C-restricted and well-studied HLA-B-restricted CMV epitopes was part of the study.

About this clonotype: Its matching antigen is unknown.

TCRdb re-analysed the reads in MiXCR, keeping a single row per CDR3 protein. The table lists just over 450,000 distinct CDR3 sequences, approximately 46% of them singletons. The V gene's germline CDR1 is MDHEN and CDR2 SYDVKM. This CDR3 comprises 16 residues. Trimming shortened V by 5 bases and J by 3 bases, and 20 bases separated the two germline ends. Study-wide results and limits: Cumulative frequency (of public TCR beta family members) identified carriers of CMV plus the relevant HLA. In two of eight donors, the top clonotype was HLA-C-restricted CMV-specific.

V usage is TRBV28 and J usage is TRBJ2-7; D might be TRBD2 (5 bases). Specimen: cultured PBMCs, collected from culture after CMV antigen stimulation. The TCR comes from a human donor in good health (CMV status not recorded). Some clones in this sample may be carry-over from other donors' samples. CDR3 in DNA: TGTGCCAGCAGTGGTAATGCAATCCTCCGGGGCTACGAGCAGTACTTC. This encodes CASSGNAILRGYEQYF.